The text below deals with one TCR beta chain. Its antigen remains unidentified. The V gene lost 1 base and the J gene lost 9 bases, with 7 bases spanning the gap. CDR3 size: 10 residues. The germline CDR1 and CDR2 sequences are GTSNPN and SVGIG (reference sequence). The source of the sample is a study of cytomegalovirus exposure and HLA in healthy donors. In the PCR, 60 Vbeta and 13 Jbeta primers were used. Clones were read by immunoSEQ multiplex PCR, and TCRdb kept only the in-frame ones, dropping some. The sample has about 120,000 clones, approximately 80% seen once. General study results and limits: Follow-up analysis later connected one missense variant in DCLRE1C with trimming of TCR beta V- and J-genes. Common viral pathogens seemed, in a later analysis, to connect with several of the most significant clusters. Reports state that TCR beta sequences accurately predicted most subjects' HLA-A and HLA-B alleles.

The clonotype comes from a man between 50 and 59 years old in good health and CMV-seropositive. Sequenced input: PBMCs. The gene calls are TRBV30 and TRBJ2-7; D is unclear. The CDR3 sequence: CAWSGAAQYF. The CDR3 bases are TGTGCCTGGAGTGGGGCAGCGCAGTACTTC.